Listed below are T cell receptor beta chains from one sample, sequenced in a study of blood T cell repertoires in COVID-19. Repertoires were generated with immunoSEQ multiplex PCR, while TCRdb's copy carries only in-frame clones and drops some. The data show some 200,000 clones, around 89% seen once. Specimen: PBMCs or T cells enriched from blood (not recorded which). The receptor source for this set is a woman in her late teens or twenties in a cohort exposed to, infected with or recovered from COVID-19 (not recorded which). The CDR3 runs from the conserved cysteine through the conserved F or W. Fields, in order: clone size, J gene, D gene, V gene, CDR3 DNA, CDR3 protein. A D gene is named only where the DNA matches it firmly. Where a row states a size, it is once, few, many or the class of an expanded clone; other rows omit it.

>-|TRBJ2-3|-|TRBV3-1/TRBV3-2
TGTGCCAGCAGCCGGCGGAGGGGGCGGGGCTCCACAGATACGCAGTATTTT
CASSRRRGRGSTDTQYF
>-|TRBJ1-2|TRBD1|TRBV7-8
TGTGCCAGCAGCTTGGGGGACAGGGGTGGCTACACCTTC
CASSLGDRGGYTF
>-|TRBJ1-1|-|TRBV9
TGTGCCAGCAGCTCCGTGGGCAGGGAGGACACTGAAGCTTTCTTT
CASSSVGREDTEAFF
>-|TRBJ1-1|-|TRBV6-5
TGTGCCAGCATCTCGGGGGGAGGAGGAGTTGAAGCTTTCTTT
CASISGGGGVEAFF
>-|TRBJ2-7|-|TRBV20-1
TGCAGTGCTAGTTCCTGGGGCAGAGAGTCCTACGAGCAGTACTTC
CSASSWGRESYEQYF
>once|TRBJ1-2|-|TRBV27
TGTGCCAGCGGAGCGGTCTGGACAGAGCACTATGGCTACACCTTC
CASGAVWTEHYGYTF
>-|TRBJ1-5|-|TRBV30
TGTGCCTGGAGACAGGGCCTGGATCAGCCCCAGCATTTT
CAWRQGLDQPQHF
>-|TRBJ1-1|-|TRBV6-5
TGTGCCAGCAGTTACTCGTCAGCCGGACAGAACACTGAAGCTTTCTTT
CASSYSSAGQNTEAFF
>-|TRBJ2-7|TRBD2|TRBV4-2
TGTGCCAGTGGGGCTAGCGGGAGTTACGAGCAGTACTTC
CASGASGSYEQYF
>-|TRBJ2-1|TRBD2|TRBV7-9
TGTGCCAGCAGCTCAACACTAGCGGGAGATAACAATGAGCAGTTCTTC
CASSSTLAGDNNEQFF
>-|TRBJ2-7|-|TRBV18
TGTGCCAGCTCACACGACGCCCAGGGGGAGCAGTACTTC
CASSHDAQGEQYF
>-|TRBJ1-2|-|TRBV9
TGTGCCAGCAGTGAGGGCGGTAACTATGGCTACACCTTC
CASSEGGNYGYTF
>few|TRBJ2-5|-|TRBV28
TGTGCCAGCAGGCGGACTGGGCTTGGAGAGACCCAGTACTTC
CASRRTGLGETQYF
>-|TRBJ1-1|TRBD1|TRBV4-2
TGTGCCAGCAGCCTCACGCCCGGGACAGAGTTTTACATGAACACTGAAGCTTTCTTT
CASSLTPGTEFYMNTEAFF
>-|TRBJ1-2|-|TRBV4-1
TGCGCCAGCAGCCAACCTGGGGCCTTGGGTGGCTACACCTTC
CASSQPGALGGYTF
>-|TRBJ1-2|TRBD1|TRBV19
TGTGCCAGTAGTTCGGGACAGTCATATGGCTACACCTTC
CASSSGQSYGYTF